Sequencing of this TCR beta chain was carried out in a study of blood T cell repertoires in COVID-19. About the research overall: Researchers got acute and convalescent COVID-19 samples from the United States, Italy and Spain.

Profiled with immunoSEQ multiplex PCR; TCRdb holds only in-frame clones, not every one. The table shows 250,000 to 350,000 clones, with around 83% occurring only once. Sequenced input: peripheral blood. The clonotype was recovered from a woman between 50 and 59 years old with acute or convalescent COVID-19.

The CDR3 reads CASSQGTGTDGYTF. The CDR3 nucleotides read TGTGCCAGCAGCCAGGGGACAGGGACGGATGGCTACACCTTC. This chain uses TRBV11-1 with TRBJ1-2; 9 nucleotides match TRBD1. Looked up from germline, CDR1 is SGHAT and CDR2 is FQDESV (reference sequence). The CDR3 runs to 14 residues. Trimming at V came to 5 bases and at J to 6 bases, leaving 7 bases not matched to a gene.